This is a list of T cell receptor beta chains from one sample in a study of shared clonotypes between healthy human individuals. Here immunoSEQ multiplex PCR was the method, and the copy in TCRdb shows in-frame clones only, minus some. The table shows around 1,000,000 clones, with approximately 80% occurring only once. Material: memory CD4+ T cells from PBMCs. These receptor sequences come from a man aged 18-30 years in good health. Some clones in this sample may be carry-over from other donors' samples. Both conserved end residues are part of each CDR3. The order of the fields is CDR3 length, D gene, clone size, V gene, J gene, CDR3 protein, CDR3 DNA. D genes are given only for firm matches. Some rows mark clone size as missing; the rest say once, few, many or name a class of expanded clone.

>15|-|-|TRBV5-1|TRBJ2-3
CASSPLRASTDTQYF
TGCGCCAGCAGCCCCCTGCGGGCCAGCACAGATACGCAGTATTTT
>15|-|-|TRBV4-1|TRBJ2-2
CASSQDRAVTGELFF
TGCGCCAGCAGCCAAGATCGGGCGGTCACCGGGGAGCTGTTTTTT
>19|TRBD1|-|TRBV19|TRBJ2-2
CASSIYHRTGAGNTGELFF
TGTGCCAGTAGTATTTACCACCGGACAGGGGCCGGGAACACCGGGGAGCTGTTTTTT
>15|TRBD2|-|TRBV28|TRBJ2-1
CASSESGRVYNEQFF
TGTGCCAGCAGCGAAAGCGGGAGGGTGTACAATGAGCAGTTCTTC
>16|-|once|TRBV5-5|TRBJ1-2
CASSLSWVQGSYGYTF
TGTGCCAGCAGCCTCTCCTGGGTTCAGGGGAGCTATGGCTACACCTTC
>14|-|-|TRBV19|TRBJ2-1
CASSSQGSYNEQFF
TGTGCCAGTAGTAGTCAGGGTTCCTACAATGAGCAGTTCTTC
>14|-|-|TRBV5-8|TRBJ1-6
CASSPDLGNSPLHF
TGTGCCAGCAGCCCGGACCTTGGCAATTCACCCCTCCACTTT
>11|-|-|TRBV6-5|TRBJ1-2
CASSSAYGYTF
TGTGCCAGCAGTTCCGCCTATGGCTACACCTTC
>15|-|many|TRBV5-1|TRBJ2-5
CASSSGLPGQETQYF
TGCGCCAGCAGCTCGGGACTCCCCGGGCAAGAGACCCAGTACTTC
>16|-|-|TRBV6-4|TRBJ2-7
CASSDPPDAKEYEQYF
TGTGCCAGCAGTGACCCCCCTGATGCTAAAGAATACGAGCAGTACTTC
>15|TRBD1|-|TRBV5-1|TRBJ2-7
CASSPGTGFTYEQYF
TGCGCCAGCAGCCCGGGGACAGGGTTTACCTACGAGCAGTACTTC
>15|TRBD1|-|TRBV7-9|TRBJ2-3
CASSLLGQSTDTQYF
TGTGCCAGCAGCTTATTGGGACAGAGCACAGATACGCAGTATTTT
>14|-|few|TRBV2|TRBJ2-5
CASSGTALGETQYF
TGTGCCAGCAGTGGAACAGCCTTGGGAGAGACCCAGTACTTC
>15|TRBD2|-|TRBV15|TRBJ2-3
CATSRTSGITDTQYF
TGTGCCACCAGCCGGACTAGCGGGATCACAGATACGCAGTATTTT
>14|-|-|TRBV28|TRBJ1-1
CASSLEGWATEAFF
TGTGCCAGCAGTTTGGAGGGTTGGGCCACTGAAGCTTTCTTT
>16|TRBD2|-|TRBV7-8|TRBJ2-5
CASRQPGLAGGETQYF
TGTGCCAGCAGACAACCGGGACTAGCGGGAGGAGAGACCCAGTACTTC
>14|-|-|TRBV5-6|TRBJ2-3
CASSFQGWTDTQYF
TGTGCCAGCAGCTTTCAGGGGTGGACAGATACGCAGTATTTT
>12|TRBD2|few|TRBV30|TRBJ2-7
CAWSVGEGEQYF
TGTGCCTGGAGTGTAGGGGAGGGCGAGCAGTACTTC
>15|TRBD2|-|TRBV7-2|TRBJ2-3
CASSFNSGVLDTQYF
TGTGCCAGCAGTTTTAATAGCGGGGTCCTTGATACGCAGTATTTT
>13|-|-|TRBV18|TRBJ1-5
CASSPSGNQPQHF
TGTGCCAGCTCCCCCTCTGGCAATCAGCCCCAGCATTTT
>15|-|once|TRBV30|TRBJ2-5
CAWSTYVRKGETQYF
TGTGCCTGGAGTACTTACGTAAGGAAGGGGGAGACCCAGTACTTC
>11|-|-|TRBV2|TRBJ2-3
CASRFAGTQYF
TGTGCCAGCAGGTTCGCCGGTACGCAGTATTTT
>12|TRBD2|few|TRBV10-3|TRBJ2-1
CSSAGANNEQFF
TGTTCTTCAGCGGGAGCAAACAATGAGCAGTTCTTC
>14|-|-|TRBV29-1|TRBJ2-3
CSVPLATSTDTQYF
TGCAGCGTGCCCCTCGCAACTAGCACAGATACGCAGTATTTT